These 26 T cell receptor beta chains originate from one sample sequenced in a study of graft-versus-host responses after intestinal transplantation. Antigens of these TCRs are unknown. Repertoires were generated with immunoSEQ multiplex PCR, while TCRdb's copy carries only in-frame clones and drops some. The sample carries 140,000 or so clones, 85% to 95% recorded once. The specimen comprised unstimulated CD4+ T cells sorted from spleen or lymph node cells, sampled before intestinal transplant. The receptors were gathered from a human donor who received an intestinal transplant.

The rearrangement links TRBV5-4 to TRBJ2-7; the D gene is possibly TRBD1 (5 bases). CDR3 length: 15 residues. Germline CDR1 SGHNT, CDR2 YYREEE (reference sequence). Trimming shortened V by 2 bases and J by 0 bases, and 12 bases separated the two germline ends. The CDR3 DNA reads TGTGCCAGCAGCTTCGGGCAAAGGGGCTCCTACGAGCAGTACTTC. Protein product: CASSFGQRGSYEQYF.

This chain connects TRBV7-9 to TRBJ1-6; D not certain. The V and J ends lost 4 bases and 10 bases respectively, with 11 bases between them. The V gene's germline CDR1 is SEHNR and CDR2 FQNEAQ (reference sequence). The CDR3 length is 13 residues. The CDR3 sequence is CASSSQMESPLHF. In DNA form, the CDR3 reads TGTGCCAGCAGCTCCCAGATGGAGTCACCCCTCCACTTT.

This rearrangement joins TRBV11-2 to TRBJ1-5, with 7 bases fitting TRBD1. Unmatched junction bases numbered 0, after V lost 1 base and J lost 0 bases. Per the germline V gene, CDR1 is SGHAT and CDR2 is FQNNGV. The CDR3 has 15 residues. The CDR3 nucleotides read TGTGCCAGCAGCTTAGGGGACAGTAGCAATCAGCCCCAGCATTTT. This codes for CASSLGDSSNQPQHF.

The DNA of the CDR3 is TGTGCCACCAGCCTTGGGACAATTAATGAAAAACTGTTTTTT. It specifies CATSLGTINEKLFF. The chain links TRBV15 to TRBJ1-4; weak D call: TRBD1 (6 bases). Germline assignment: CDR1 LNHNV and CDR2 YYDKDF (reference sequence). The CDR3 has 14 residues. The V and J ends lost 5 bases and 4 bases respectively, with 11 bases between them. The full variable domain, rest sourced from reference TRBV15 and TRBJ1-4, is DAMVIQNPRYQVTQFGKPVTLSCSQTLNHNVMYWYQQKSSQAPKLLFHYYDKDFNNEADTPDNFQSRRPNTSFCFLDIRSPGLGDTAMYLCATSLGTINEKLFFGSGTQLSVL.

The chain joins TRBV9 to TRBJ2-1; 9 nucleotides match TRBD1. CDR1 is SGDLS and CDR2 is YYNGEE in the germline V gene. The J segment lost 9 bases and the V segment lost 1 base, leaving 8 bases of the junction unmatched. The CDR3 is 15 residues long. The CDR3 spells CASSVHRGLIGEQFF. CDR3 bases: TGTGCCAGCAGCGTACACAGGGGGCTTATCGGTGAGCAGTTCTTC.

The V and J genes are TRBV7-9 and TRBJ2-7; D remains unclear. The V end lost 1 base, the J end lost 1 base, and 5 bases lay between the germline ends. The V gene's germline CDR1 is SEHNR and CDR2 FQNEAQ (reference sequence). The CDR3 covers 13 residues. CDR3 in DNA: TGTGCCAGCAGCTTAGATTTTTCCTACGAGCAGTACTTC. Its translation is CASSLDFSYEQYF. The complete variable domain, with remaining parts taken from reference TRBV7-9 and TRBJ2-7, reads DTGVSQNPRHKITKRGQNVTFRCDPISEHNRLYWYRQTLGQGPEFLTYFQNEAQLEKSRLLSDRFSAERPKGSFSTLEIQRTEQGDSAMYLCASSLDFSYEQYFGPGTRLTVT.

DNA of the CDR3: TGTGCCAGCAGCTTAAACAATGAGCAGTTCTTC. Amino acids: CASSLNNEQFF. The V gene is TRBV7-6, the J gene TRBJ2-1; D unresolved. This CDR3 is built from 11 residues. Germline CDR1 and CDR2: SGHVS and FNYEAQ. Trimming took 2 bases from V and 5 from J, leaving 1 base between them.

This clone was detected only a few times. The chain uses TRBV6-6 and TRBJ1-1; D remains unclear. V lost 1 base and J lost 0, with 3 bases in between. This CDR3 has 13 residues. The germline V gene encodes CDR1 MNHNY and CDR2 SVGAGI (reference sequence). CDR3 DNA: TGTGCCAGCAGTTACTGGGTGAACACTGAAGCTTTCTTT. Amino acids: CASSYWVNTEAFF.

The gene calls are TRBV6-5 and TRBJ1-5; possibly TRBD1 for D (5 bases). Germline CDR1 MNHEY, CDR2 SVGAGI. The V end lost 5 bases, the J end lost 5 bases, and 10 bases lay between the germline ends. This CDR3 region has 13 residues. The CDR3 reads CASSRDGYQPQHF. DNA of the CDR3: TGTGCCAGCAGTCGGGACGGGTATCAGCCCCAGCATTTT.

The rearrangement joins TRBV6-1 to TRBJ2-1; D is unclear. The CDR3 totals 13 residues. The V gene lost 10 bases and the J gene lost 4 bases, with 14 bases spanning the gap. The germline V gene has CDR1 MNHNS and CDR2 SASEGT. CDR3 nucleotides: TGTGCCATCTCTTTCGGAGTTTACAATGAGCAGTTCTTC. Its protein is CAISFGVYNEQFF.

This chain joins TRBV30 and TRBJ1-5, with 7 positions matching TRBD1. The CDR3 has 14 amino acids. Unmatched junction bases numbered 11, after V lost 3 bases and J lost 9 bases. Germline-derived CDR1 and CDR2 are GTSNPN and SVGIG (reference sequence). CDR3 region: CAWSPGQRRRPQHF. The CDR3 nucleotides are TGTGCCTGGAGCCCGGGACAGCGGCGTCGGCCCCAGCATTTT.

The chain employs TRBV25-1 and TRBJ1-6; D is unresolved. Trimming cost V 1 base and J 13 bases, with 5 bases left between them. The CDR3 has 11 residues. Germline V gene lookup returns CDR1 MGHDK and CDR2 SYGVNS. As DNA, the CDR3 is TGTGCCAGCAGTGAATCGGGTCCCCTCCACTTT. It yields the protein CASSESGPLHF. Together with reference TRBV25-1 and TRBJ1-6, the CDR3 gives the full variable domain: EADIYQTPRYLVIGTGKKITLECSQTMGHDKMYWYQQDPGMELHLIHYSYGVNSTEKGDLSSESTVSRIRTEHFPLTLESARPSHTSQYLCASSESGPLHFGNGTRLTVT.

This chain joins TRBV27 and TRBJ2-3, with D unclear. Trimming removed 2 bases at V and 3 bases at J, with 9 bases between. CDR1 and CDR2 from the germline V gene are MNHEY and SMNVEV (reference sequence). This CDR3 is 14 amino acids long. The CDR3 loop is CASSLGALTDTQYF. The CDR3 nucleotides are TGTGCCAGCAGTTTAGGAGCTCTTACAGATACGCAGTATTTT.

V gene TRBV25-1 combines with J gene TRBJ2-7; weak D call: TRBD1 (6 bases). The germline V gene has CDR1 MGHDK and CDR2 SYGVNS. Trimming stripped 6 bases from V and 1 base from J, with 7 bases between. The CDR3 covers 12 residues. The CDR3 coding sequence is TGTGCCAGCAGGGACAGTTCCTACGAGCAGTACTTC. Amino acids: CASRDSSYEQYF.

The J gene is TRBJ2-1, the V gene TRBV10-2; D tentatively fits TRBD1 or TRBD2 (6 bases each). The CDR3 spans 14 residues. The germline CDR1 and CDR2 sequences are WSHSY and SAAADI. V lost 8 bases and J lost 12, with 23 bases in between. Written as DNA, the CDR3 is TGCGCCAGCTCCCCCATCCGGCGGGACATAGGGCAGTTCTTC. Its protein is CASSPIRRDIGQFF.

V gene TRBV5-4 combines with J gene TRBJ2-1; D unclear. The CDR3 extends over 13 amino acids. The ends were cut back, 6 bases at V and 8 bases at J, with 15 bases in the middle. CDR1 and CDR2 from the germline V gene are SGHNT and YYREEE (reference sequence). CDR3 in DNA: TGTGCCAGCATGTCTACCGAAGTCGATGAGCAGTTCTTC. This encodes CASMSTEVDEQFF.

The rearrangement joins TRBV5-1 to TRBJ1-2; 8 nucleotides agree with TRBD1. The CDR3 has 14 residues. The V gene's germline CDR1 is SGHRS and CDR2 YFSETQ. V lost 0 bases and J lost 6; bases outside the gene matches: 4. CDR3 residues: CASSLGQGIDGYTF. As DNA, the CDR3 is TGCGCCAGCAGCTTGGGACAGGGGATCGATGGCTACACCTTC. The whole variable domain, filled in from reference TRBV5-1 and TRBJ1-2, reads KAGVTQTPRYLIKTRGQQVTLSCSPISGHRSVSWYQQTPGQGLQFLFEYFSETQRNKGNFPGRFSGRQFSNSRSEMNVSTLELGDSALYLCASSLGQGIDGYTFGSGTRLTVV.

V usage is TRBV27 and J usage is TRBJ2-7, with 7 bases that match TRBD2. The CDR3 is 15 residues long. Losses at the gene ends were 3 bases for V and 3 bases for J; bases not matched to a gene: 8. From germline, CDR1 is MNHEY and CDR2 SMNVEV (reference sequence). CDR3: CASSFGRGSGYEQYF. The CDR3 region has the DNA TGTGCCAGCAGTTTCGGACGCGGGAGCGGCTACGAGCAGTACTTC.

The chain links TRBV19 to TRBJ2-5; 12 bases line up with TRBD2. The CDR3 covers 17 residues. V dropped 4 bases and J dropped 4; count of bases not matched to a gene: 10. The germline V gene encodes CDR1 LNHDA and CDR2 SQIVND (reference sequence). For the CDR3, the DNA is TGTGCCAGTAGTACCTGGACTAGCGGGACGGCGGGAGAGACCCAGTACTTC. Amino acid sequence: CASSTWTSGTAGETQYF.

The chain has TRBV23-1 and TRBJ1-1, with 8 bases lining up with TRBD1. TRBV23-1 is labeled an ORF, and its function is uncertain. Trimming cost V 2 bases and J 4 bases; bases outside gene matches: 6. The CDR3 loop spans 15 amino acids. The CDR3 reads CASSQINGTGTEAFF. The CDR3 DNA reads TGCGCCAGCAGTCAAATTAACGGGACAGGCACTGAAGCTTTCTTT.

This rearrangement joins TRBV6-1 to TRBJ1-5, with D perhaps TRBD1 (5 bases). Trimming removed 5 bases at V and 0 bases at J, with 11 bases between. The CDR3 has 15 residues. CDR1 is MNHNS and CDR2 is SASEGT in the germline V gene. The CDR3 loop is CASSSNRYSNQPQHF. CDR3 coding DNA: TGTGCCAGCAGTTCCAACAGGTATAGCAATCAGCCCCAGCATTTT.

The chain uses TRBV19 and TRBJ2-1; TRBD2 aligns across 8 bases. This CDR3 has 14 amino acids. V shed 3 bases, J shed 9 bases, and the junction held 7 bases outside the gene matches. CDR1 and CDR2 from the germline V gene are LNHDA and SQIVND (reference sequence). The CDR3 region is CASSMGLVAAEQFF. CDR3 coding DNA: TGTGCCAGTAGTATGGGACTAGTAGCGGCTGAGCAGTTCTTC.

This clone turned up a few times. The gene calls are TRBV5-1 and TRBJ2-7, with D unresolved. The CDR3 consists of 15 residues. CDR1 and CDR2 (germline): SGHRS, YFSETQ. V lost 2 bases, J lost 0 bases, and 12 bases lay in between. CDR3 sequence reads: CASSLIEPNSYEQYF. The CDR3 nucleotides read TGCGCCAGCAGCTTAATCGAGCCAAACTCCTACGAGCAGTACTTC.

The rearrangement links TRBV4-2 to TRBJ2-7; TRBD2 is a possible D gene (6 bases). CDR1 is LGHNA and CDR2 is YNFKEQ in the germline V gene. V was pared by 0 bases and J by 2 bases, with 11 bases between. This CDR3 spans 15 amino acids. The CDR3 sequence: CASSQESGLPYEQYF. CDR3 sequence (DNA): TGTGCCAGCAGCCAAGAATCTGGACTACCCTACGAGCAGTACTTC.

Comments on this clone: This sample also contains other DNA sequences that code for the same CDR3. This sequence joins TRBV2 and TRBJ2-6; TRBD2 is a possible D gene (5 bases). This CDR3 is built from 15 residues. Trimming cost V 4 bases and J 0 bases, with 7 bases left between them. CDR1 SNHLY and CDR2 FYNNEI come from the germline V gene. CDR3 coding DNA: TGTGCCAGCAGTGTCGGAGGCTCTGGGGCCAACGTCCTGACTTTC. Translation gives CASSVGGSGANVLTF.

The DNA for the CDR3 is TGTGCCAGCAGCTTAGCTAGCGGGGCGAACACCGGGGAGCTGTTTTTT. It specifies CASSLASGANTGELFF. J is TRBJ2-2 and V is TRBV7-2; 8 bases agree with TRBD2. This CDR3 contains 16 residues. Germline V gives CDR1 SGHTA, CDR2 FQGNSA. V was clipped by 0 bases and J by 0 bases; unmatched bases: 0.